The entry that follows covers one T cell receptor (beta chain) sequence. The source of the sample is a study of cytomegalovirus exposure and HLA in healthy donors. This CDR3 region has 13 residues. From germline, CDR1 is MNHNS and CDR2 SASEGT. V trimming: 5 bases; J trimming: 6 bases; junction bases outside the gene matches: 6. Both 60 Vbeta primers and 13 Jbeta primers went into the PCR. The data were produced by immunoSEQ multiplex PCR, yet TCRdb's version contains in-frame clones alone and is incomplete. The table lists about 140,000 clones, around three fifths of them singletons. This sequence joins TRBV6-1 and TRBJ1-1; 7 nucleotides agree with TRBD1. Sequenced input: PBMCs. This receptor was taken from a male donor in good health and CMV-seronegative. The CDR3 sequence is CASSLTGVAEAFF. CDR3 coding DNA: TGTGCCAGCAGTTTAACAGGGGTGGCTGAAGCTTTCTTT.